This TCR beta chain was retrieved from a study of radiation and T cells in renal cell carcinoma. Whole-study results and caveats: Without pretreatment biopsies, baseline tumor clonotype presence was undetermined. In blood, top tumor clones expanded by 2 weeks, shrinking by 4.

Regarding time point: baseline pretreatment blood. Treatment specified: 15 Gy SBRT to primary tumor, nephrectomy 4 weeks later. Radiation-treated patients gave blood at baseline, week 2 and week 4. About this clone itself: Its antigen is not identified.

The CDR3 has 15 amino acids. Germline V gene lookup returns CDR1 SNHLY and CDR2 FYNNEI. Trimming took 4 bases from V and 0 from J, leaving 7 bases between them. Assay: immunoSEQ multiplex PCR; the TCRdb copy retains only in-frame clones and omits some. The sample has 95,000 or so clones; 75% to 90% are singletons. The specimen comprised blood, sampled from a patient whose treatment included radiotherapy and nephrectomy. The receptor's source is a man in his forties or fifties with renal cell carcinoma. The genes are TRBV2 and TRBJ2-6; tentatively, D is TRBD1 (5 bases). The CDR3 is CASSGQTSGANVLTF. CDR3 coding DNA: TGTGCCAGCAGTGGACAGACCTCTGGGGCCAACGTCCTGACTTTC.